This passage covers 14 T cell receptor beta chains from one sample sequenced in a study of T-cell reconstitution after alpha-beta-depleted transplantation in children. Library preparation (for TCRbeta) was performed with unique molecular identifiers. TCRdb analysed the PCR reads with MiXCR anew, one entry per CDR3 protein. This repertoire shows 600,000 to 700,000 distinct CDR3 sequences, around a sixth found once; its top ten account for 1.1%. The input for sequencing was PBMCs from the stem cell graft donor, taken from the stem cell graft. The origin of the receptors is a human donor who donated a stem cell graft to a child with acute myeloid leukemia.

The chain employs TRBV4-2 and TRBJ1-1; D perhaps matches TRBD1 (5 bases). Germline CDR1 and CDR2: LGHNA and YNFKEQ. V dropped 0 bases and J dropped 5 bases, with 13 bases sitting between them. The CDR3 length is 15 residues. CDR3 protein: CASSQERGGWTEAFF. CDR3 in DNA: TGTGCCAGCAGCCAAGAAAGGGGCGGGTGGACTGAAGCTTTCTTT.

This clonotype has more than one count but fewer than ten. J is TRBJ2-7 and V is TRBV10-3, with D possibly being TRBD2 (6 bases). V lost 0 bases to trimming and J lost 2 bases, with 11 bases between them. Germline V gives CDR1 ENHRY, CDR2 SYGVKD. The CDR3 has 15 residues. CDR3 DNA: TGTGCCATCAGTGAGTCAGGTAGCGGTGCCTACGAGCAGTACGTC. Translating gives CAISESGSGAYEQYV.

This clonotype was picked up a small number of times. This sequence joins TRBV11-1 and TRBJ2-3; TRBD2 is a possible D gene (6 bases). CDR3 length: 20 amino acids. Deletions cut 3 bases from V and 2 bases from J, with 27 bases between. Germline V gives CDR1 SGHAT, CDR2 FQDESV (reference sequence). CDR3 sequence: CASSLLRVTSVGMPTDTQYF. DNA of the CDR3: TGTGCCAGCAGCTTGCTCCGTGTGACTAGTGTGGGGATGCCCACAGATACGCAGTATTTT.

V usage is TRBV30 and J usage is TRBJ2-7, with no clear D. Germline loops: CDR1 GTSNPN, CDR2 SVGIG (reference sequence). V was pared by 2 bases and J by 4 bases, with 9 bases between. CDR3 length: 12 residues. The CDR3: CAWSRSRYEQYF. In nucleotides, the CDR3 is TGTGCCTGGAGTAGGTCCCGTTACGAGCAGTACTTC.

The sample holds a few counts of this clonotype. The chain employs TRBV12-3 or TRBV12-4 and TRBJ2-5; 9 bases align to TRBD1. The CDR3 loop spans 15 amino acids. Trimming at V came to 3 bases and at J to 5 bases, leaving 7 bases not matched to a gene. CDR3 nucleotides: TGTGCCAGCAGTTTTTGGGACAGGGTAGGGGAGACCCAGTACTTC. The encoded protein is CASSFWDRVGETQYF.

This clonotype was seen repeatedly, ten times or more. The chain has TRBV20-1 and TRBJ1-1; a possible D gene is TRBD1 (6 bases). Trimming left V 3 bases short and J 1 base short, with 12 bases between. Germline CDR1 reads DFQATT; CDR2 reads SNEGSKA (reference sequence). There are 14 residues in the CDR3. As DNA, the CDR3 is TGCAGTGCTAGCCCTAGGGGGGGGAACACTGAAGCTTTCTTT. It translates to CSASPRGGNTEAFF.

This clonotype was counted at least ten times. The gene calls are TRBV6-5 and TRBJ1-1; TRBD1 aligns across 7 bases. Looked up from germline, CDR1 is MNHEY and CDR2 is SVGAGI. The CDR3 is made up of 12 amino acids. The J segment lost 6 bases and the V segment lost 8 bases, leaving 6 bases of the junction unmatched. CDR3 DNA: TGTGCCAGCTGGGCGCAGGGGGCTGAAGCTTTCTTT. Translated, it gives CASWAQGAEAFF.

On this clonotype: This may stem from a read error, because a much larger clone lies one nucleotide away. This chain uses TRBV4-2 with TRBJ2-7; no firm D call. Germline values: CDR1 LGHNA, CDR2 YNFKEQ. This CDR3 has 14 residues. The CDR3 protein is CAISQDTGPYEQYV. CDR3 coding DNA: TGTGCCATCAGCCAAGACACCGGCCCCTACGAGCAGTACGTC.

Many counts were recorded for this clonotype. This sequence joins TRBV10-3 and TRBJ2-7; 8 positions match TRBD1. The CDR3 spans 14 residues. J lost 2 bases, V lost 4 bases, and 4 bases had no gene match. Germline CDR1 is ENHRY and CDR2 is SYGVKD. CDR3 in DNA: TGTGCCATCAGTGCTTCGACAGGGGCCTACGAGCAGTACGTC. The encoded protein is CAISASTGAYEQYV.

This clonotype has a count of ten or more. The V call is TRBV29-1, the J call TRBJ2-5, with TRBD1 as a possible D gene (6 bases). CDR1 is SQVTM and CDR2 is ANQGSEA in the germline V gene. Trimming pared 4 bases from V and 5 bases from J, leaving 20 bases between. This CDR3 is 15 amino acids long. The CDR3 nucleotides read TGCAGCGTTGGTGGTCGACAGGCGGTATGGGAGACCCAGTACTTC. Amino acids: CSVGGRQAVWETQYF.

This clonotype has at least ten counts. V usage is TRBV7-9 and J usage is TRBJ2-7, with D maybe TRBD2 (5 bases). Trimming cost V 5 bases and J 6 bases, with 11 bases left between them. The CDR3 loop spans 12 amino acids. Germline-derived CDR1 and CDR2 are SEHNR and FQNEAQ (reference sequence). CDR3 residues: CASSLTGVEQYV. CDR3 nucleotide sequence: TGTGCCAGCAGCCTGACCGGGGTCGAGCAGTACGTC.

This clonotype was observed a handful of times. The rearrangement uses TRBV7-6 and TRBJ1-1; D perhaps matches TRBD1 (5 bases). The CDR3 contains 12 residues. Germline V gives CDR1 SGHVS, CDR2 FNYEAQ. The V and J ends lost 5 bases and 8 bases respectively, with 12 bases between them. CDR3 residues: CASSRPQGEAFF. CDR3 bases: TGTGCCAGCAGCCGCCCTCAGGGAGAAGCTTTCTTT.

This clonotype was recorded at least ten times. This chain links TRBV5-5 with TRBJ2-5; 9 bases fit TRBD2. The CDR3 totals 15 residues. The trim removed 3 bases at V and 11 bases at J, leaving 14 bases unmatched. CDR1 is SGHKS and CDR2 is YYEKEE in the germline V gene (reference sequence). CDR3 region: CASSSVRGAGGSQYF. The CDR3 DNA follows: TGTGCCAGCAGCTCCGTACGGGGAGCGGGAGGTTCGCAGTACTTC.

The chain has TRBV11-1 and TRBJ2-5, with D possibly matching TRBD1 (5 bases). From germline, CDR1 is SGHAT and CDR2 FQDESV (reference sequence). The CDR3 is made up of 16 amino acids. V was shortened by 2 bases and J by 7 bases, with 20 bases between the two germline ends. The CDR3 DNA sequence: TGTGCCAGCAGCTTACACGGACAAGATAGGATGGGGACCCAGTACTTC. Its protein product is CASSLHGQDRMGTQYF. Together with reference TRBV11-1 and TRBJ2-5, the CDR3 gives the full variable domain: EAEVAQSPRYKITEKSQAVAFWCDPISGHATLYWYRQILGQGPELLVQFQDESVVDDSQLPKDRFSAERLKGVDSTLKIQPAELGDSAMYLCASSLHGQDRMGTQYFGPGTRLLVL.